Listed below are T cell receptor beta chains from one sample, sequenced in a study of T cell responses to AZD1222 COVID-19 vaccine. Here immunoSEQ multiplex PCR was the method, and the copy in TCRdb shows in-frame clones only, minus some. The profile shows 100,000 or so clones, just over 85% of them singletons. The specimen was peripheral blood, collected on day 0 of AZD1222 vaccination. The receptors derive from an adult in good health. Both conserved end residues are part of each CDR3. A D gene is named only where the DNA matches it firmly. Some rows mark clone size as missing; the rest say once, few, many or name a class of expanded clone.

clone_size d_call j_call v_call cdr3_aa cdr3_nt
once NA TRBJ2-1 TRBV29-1 CSVATGRNEQFF TGCAGCGTGGCAACAGGCCGCAATGAGCAGTTCTTC
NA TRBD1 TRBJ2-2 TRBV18 CASSPWDSSTGELFF TGTGCCAGCTCACCTTGGGACAGTAGCACCGGGGAGCTGTTTTTT
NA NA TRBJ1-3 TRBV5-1 CASSSGHPSSGNTIYF TGCGCCAGCAGCTCGGGGCATCCAAGCTCTGGAAACACCATATATTTT
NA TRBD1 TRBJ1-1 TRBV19 CASSTQGAWTEAFF TGTGCCAGTAGTACACAGGGGGCGTGGACTGAAGCTTTCTTT
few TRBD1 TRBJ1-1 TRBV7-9 CASSRHGQEGTEAFF TGTGCCAGCAGCCGACACGGACAGGAGGGGACTGAAGCTTTCTTT
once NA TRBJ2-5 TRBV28 CASSTQETQYF TGTGCCAGCAGTACACAAGAGACCCAGTACTTC
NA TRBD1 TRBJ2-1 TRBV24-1 CATSDPGQGYNEQFF TGTGCCACCAGTGACCCGGGACAGGGCTACAATGAGCAGTTCTTC
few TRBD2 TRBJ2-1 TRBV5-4 CASRPSSGRAYNEQFF TGTGCCAGCAGGCCTTCTAGCGGGAGGGCCTACAATGAGCAGTTCTTC
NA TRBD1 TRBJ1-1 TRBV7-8 CATLPGQGNTEAFF TGTGCCACATTGCCGGGACAGGGGAACACTGAAGCTTTCTTT
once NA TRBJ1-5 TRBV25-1 CASSESPAYNQPQHF TGTGCCAGCAGTGAATCGCCAGCCTACAATCAGCCCCAGCATTTT
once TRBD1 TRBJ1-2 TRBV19 CASSTQTGPPYGYTF TGTGCCAGTAGTACTCAGACAGGGCCTCCCTATGGCTACACCTTC
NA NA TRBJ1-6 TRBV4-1 CASSQLDVSPLHF TGCGCCAGCAGCCAATTGGACGTATCACCCCTCCACTTT
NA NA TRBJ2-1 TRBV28 CASTPRQWNYNEQFF TGTGCCAGCACCCCCCGACAGTGGAACTACAATGAGCAGTTCTTC
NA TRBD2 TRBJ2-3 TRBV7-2 CASSLNPGGSTDTQYF TGTGCCAGCAGCTTAAATCCGGGAGGAAGCACAGATACGCAGTATTTT
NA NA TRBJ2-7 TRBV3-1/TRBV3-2 CASSKTPMFPSSYEQYF TGTGCCAGCAGCAAAACCCCTATGTTCCCCAGCTCCTACGAGCAGTACTTC
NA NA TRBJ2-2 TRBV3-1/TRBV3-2 CASSPERRTGELFF TGTGCCAGCAGCCCCGAGAGGAGAACCGGGGAGCTGTTTTTT
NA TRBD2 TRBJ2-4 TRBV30 CAWSRRMGPGGQYF TGTGCCTGGAGTCGGCGGATGGGCCCGGGGGGTCAGTACTTC
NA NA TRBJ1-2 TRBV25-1 CASSEGGVYGYTF TGTGCCAGCAGTGAGGGGGGAGTCTATGGCTACACCTTC
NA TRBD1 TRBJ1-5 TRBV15 CATSRDGQVDQPQHF TGTGCCACCAGCAGAGATGGACAGGTCGATCAGCCCCAGCATTTT
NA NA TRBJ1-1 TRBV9 CASSVGRNTEAFF TGTGCCAGCAGCGTAGGAAGGAACACTGAAGCTTTCTTT
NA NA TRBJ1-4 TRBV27 CASSLSGEKLFF TGTGCCAGCAGTTTATCGGGTGAAAAACTGTTTTTT
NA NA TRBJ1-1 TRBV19 CASNTGTGTEAFF TGTGCCAGTAACACGGGGACGGGGACTGAAGCTTTCTTT
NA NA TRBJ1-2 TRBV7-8 CASSLGQNYGYTF TGTGCCAGCAGCTTAGGGCAGAACTATGGCTACACCTTC
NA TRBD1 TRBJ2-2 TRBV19 CASGTANTGELFF TGTGCCAGTGGGACAGCGAACACCGGGGAGCTGTTTTTT
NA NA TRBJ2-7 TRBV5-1 CASSVGGGEVNEQYF TGCGCCAGCAGCGTGGGAGGCGGGGAGGTAAACGAGCAGTACTTC
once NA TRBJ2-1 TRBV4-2 CASSQGVARNNEQFF TGTGCCAGCAGCCAAGGTGTTGCCAGGAACAATGAGCAGTTCTTC
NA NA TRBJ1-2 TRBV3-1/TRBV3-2 CASSQGSSYGYTF TGTGCCAGCAGCCAAGGCTCATCCTATGGCTACACCTTC
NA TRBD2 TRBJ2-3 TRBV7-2 CASSLAGLATDTQYF TGTGCCAGCAGCTTGGCCGGACTAGCAACAGATACGCAGTATTTT
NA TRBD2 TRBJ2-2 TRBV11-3 CASSFVGSGSSGGELFF TGTGCCAGCAGCTTCGTGGGTAGCGGGAGTTCAGGCGGGGAGCTGTTTTTT
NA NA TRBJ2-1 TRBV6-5 CASSYRNEQFF TGTGCCAGCAGTTATCGGAATGAGCAGTTCTTC
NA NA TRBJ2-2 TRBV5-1 CASSPGTIAGELFF TGCGCCAGCAGCCCTGGGACCATTGCCGGGGAGCTGTTTTTT
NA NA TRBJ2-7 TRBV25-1 CASSPRGNYEQYF TGTGCCAGCTCCCCTAGGGGGAACTACGAGCAGTACTTC
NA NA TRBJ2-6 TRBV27 CASSFSGANVLTF TGTGCCAGCAGTTTCTCTGGGGCCAACGTCCTGACTTTC
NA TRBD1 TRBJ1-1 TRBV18 CASSPLRDRDLNTEAFF TGTGCCAGCTCACCCCTCCGGGACAGGGATTTGAACACTGAAGCTTTCTTT
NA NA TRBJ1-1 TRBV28 CASSFSAFEAFF TGTGCCAGCAGTTTTTCAGCTTTCGAAGCTTTCTTT
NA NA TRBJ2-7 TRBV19 CASSDSFSYEQYF TGTGCCAGTTCAGACAGCTTCTCCTACGAGCAGTACTTC
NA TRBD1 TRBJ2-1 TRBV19 CASSQTGGGNEQFF TGTGCCAGTAGTCAGACAGGGGGAGGAAATGAGCAGTTCTTC
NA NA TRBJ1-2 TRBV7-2 CASSLEVQNYGYTF TGTGCCAGCAGCTTAGAAGTCCAGAACTATGGCTACACCTTC
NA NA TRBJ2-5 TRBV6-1 CASSEGHSPGQETQYF TGTGCCAGCAGTGAAGGACACTCCCCGGGCCAAGAGACCCAGTACTTC
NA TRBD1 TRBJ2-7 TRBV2 CASRSGTDYEQYF TGTGCCAGCAGGTCCGGGACAGACTACGAGCAGTACTTC
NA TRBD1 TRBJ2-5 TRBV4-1 CASSQDLGQGAETQYF TGCGCCAGCAGCCAAGATCTAGGACAGGGGGCAGAGACCCAGTACTTC
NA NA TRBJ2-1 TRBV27 CASSKKPSTPQWEFF TGTGCCAGCAGTAAAAAACCCTCGACCCCCCAATGGGAGTTCTTC
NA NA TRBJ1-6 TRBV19 CASGFNSPLHF TGTGCCAGCGGTTTTAATTCACCCCTCCACTTT
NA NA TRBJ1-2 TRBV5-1 CASSLGQSYGYTF TGCGCCAGCAGCTTGGGACAGTCCTATGGCTACACCTTC
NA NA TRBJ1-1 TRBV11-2 CASSSPSWGRGDTEAFF TGTGCCAGCAGCTCACCGAGTTGGGGGAGGGGGGACACTGAAGCTTTCTTT
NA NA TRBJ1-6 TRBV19 CASSITGQKSPLHF TGTGCCAGTAGTATCACAGGGCAGAAATCACCCCTCCACTTT
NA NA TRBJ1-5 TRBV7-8 CASSLDSNQPQHF TGTGCCAGCAGCTTAGATAGCAATCAGCCCCAGCATTTT
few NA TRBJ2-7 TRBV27 CASNSVGDEQYF TGTGCCAGCAATTCGGTGGGAGACGAGCAGTACTTC
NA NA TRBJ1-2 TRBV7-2 CASSLGHGYTF TGTGCCAGCAGCTTAGGTCATGGCTACACCTTC
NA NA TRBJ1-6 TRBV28 CASSSPPGSHSPLHF TGTGCCAGCAGTTCACCTCCAGGGAGTCATTCACCCCTCCACTTT
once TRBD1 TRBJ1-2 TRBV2 CASSKWQTGGGGYTF TGTGCCAGCAGTAAATGGCAGACAGGGGGTGGTGGCTACACCTTC
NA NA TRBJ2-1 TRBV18 CASSPPFGAGSYNEQFF TGTGCCAGCTCACCACCCTTCGGGGCAGGGTCCTACAATGAGCAGTTCTTC
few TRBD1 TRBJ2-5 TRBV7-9 CASIRDRAETQYF TGTGCCAGCATCCGGGACAGGGCGGAGACCCAGTACTTC